These T cell receptor beta chains were read from a single sample in a study of molecular identifiers for immune sequencing clone quantification. Each CDR3 protein is one row after TCRdb ran MiXCR on the PCR reads. The table has nearly 55,000 distinct CDR3 sequences, about a third seen once. Sequenced sample: naive CD8+ T cells from blood, with Jurkat cell RNA spiked in. Receptors were obtained from a human donor in good health. Some libraries in this study had Jurkat cell RNA spiked in. The CDR3 runs from the conserved cysteine through the conserved F or W. The D gene is left open where the match is weak. Size is stated for part of the rows, as once, few or many counts, or as a class when the clone is expanded.

d_call,v_call,clone_size,j_call,cdr3_nt,cdr3_aa
-,TRBV9,many,TRBJ2-3,TGTGCCAGCAGCGTAAGTTCTAGCACAGATACGCAGTATTTT,CASSVSSSTDTQYF
-,TRBV7-2,-,TRBJ2-3,TGTGCCAGCAGCTTATTGGCTAGCGCCACAGATACGCAGTATTTT,CASSLLASATDTQYF
-,TRBV7-9,few,TRBJ2-1,TGTGCCAGCAGCCAAGGACTCCCCGAGCAGTTCTTC,CASSQGLPEQFF
-,TRBV7-2,medium-sized,TRBJ2-3,TGTGCCAGCAGCTTAGAATGGTTGGGTACACCCGCAGATACGCAGTATTTT,CASSLEWLGTPADTQYF
TRBD2,TRBV9,-,TRBJ2-5,TGTGCCAGCAGCGGAGGACTAGCGGGAACAGAGACCCAGCACTTC,CASSGGLAGTETQHF
-,TRBV6-2/TRBV6-3,few,TRBJ2-7,TGTGCCGTGCTAGCACACTACGAGCAGTACTTC,CAVLAHYEQYF
TRBD2,TRBV28,few,TRBJ2-2,TGTGCCAGCAGTTTCCCCGGGACTAGCGTGAACACCGGGGAGCTGTTTTTT,CASSFPGTSVNTGELFF
-,TRBV6-6,-,TRBJ1-4,TGTGCCAGCAGTTGGCAACCGAATAATGAAAAACTGTTTTTT,CASSWQPNNEKLFF
TRBD1,TRBV7-9,-,TRBJ2-5,TGTGCCAGCAGCGGAACCGGGACAGGCAAAAAAGAGACCCAGTGCTTC,CASSGTGTGKKETQCF
-,TRBV7-2,-,TRBJ2-3,TGTGCCAGCAGCTTAGGGGGGGGGCCCACAGATACGCAGTATTTT,CASSLGGGPTDTQYF
-,TRBV20-1,-,TRBJ2-7,TGCAGTGCAGGCTGGTACGGGCAGTACTTC,CSAGWYGQYF
-,TRBV9,-,TRBJ2-3,TGTGCCAGCAGTTTAAACCGGGCCTCCACAGATATGCAGTATTTT,CASSLNRASTDMQYF
-,TRBV20-1,many,TRBJ1-5,TGCAGTGCTAGATCCGAGGTAGGGGTCAATCAGCCCCAGCATTTT,CSARSEVGVNQPQHF
-,TRBV12-3/TRBV12-4,-,TRBJ2-7,TGTGCCAGCCGTTACAGGTTCTACGAGCAGTACTTC,CASRYRFYEQYF
-,TRBV9,few,TRBJ1-1,TGTGCCAGCAGCTCCGAGGGGTTAACTGAAGCTTTCTTT,CASSSEGLTEAFF
-,TRBV20-1,-,TRBJ2-2,TGCAGTGCAACTGCCCTAAGGGACGCGAACACCGGGGAGCTGTTTTTT,CSATALRDANTGELFF
-,TRBV9,few,TRBJ2-3,TGTGCCAGCAGCGTAGACGGGAGAAGCACAGATACGCAGTATTTT,CASSVDGRSTDTQYF
TRBD1,TRBV4-1,-,TRBJ1-5,TGCGCCAGCAGCCAATACAGGGGCACGGGTCAGCCCCAGCAATTT,CASSQYRGTGQPQQF
TRBD2,TRBV3-1,-,TRBJ2-5,TGTGCCAGCAGCCACCAGCGGGAACAAGAGACCCAGTACTTC,CASSHQREQETQYF
-,TRBV28,few,TRBJ2-7,TGTGCCAGCAGTTCGGGCCCCGCTCGGGAGCAGTACTTC,CASSSGPAREQYF
-,TRBV5-4,many,TRBJ1-5,TGTGCCAGCAGCTTGGAGGGGGGTACCCAGCATTTT,CASSLEGGTQHF
TRBD1,TRBV6-2/TRBV6-3,many,TRBJ2-7,TGTGCCAGCAGTTCCCTCCCCGACAGGGGCTACACATCCGAGCAGTACTTC,CASSSLPDRGYTSEQYF
-,TRBV2,-,TRBJ2-7,TGTGCCACCCGACTGACGAACGAGCAGTACTTC,CATRLTNEQYF
-,TRBV7-3,few,TRBJ2-2,TGTGCCAGCAGCCCACACTCGGGAGATTCCACCGGGGAGCTGTTTTTT,CASSPHSGDSTGELFF
-,TRBV20-1,-,TRBJ2-1,TGCAGTGTTCTAGACCCCGAGACCGGGACCCCCAGCGGCAATGAGCAGTTCTTC,CSVLDPETGTPSGNEQFF
TRBD2,TRBV12-3/TRBV12-4,-,TRBJ2-1,TGTGCCAGCAGTTTCTTTGGCGGGAGTATTGATGAGCAGTTCTTC,CASSFFGGSIDEQFF
-,TRBV14,-,TRBJ2-3,TGTGCCAGCAGCCAAGATCCAGTTGGTGCAGATACGCAGTATTTT,CASSQDPVGADTQYF
-,TRBV4-3,-,TRBJ2-7,TGCGCCAGCAGCCAAGTGGTCAGTTCCTACGAGCAGTACTTC,CASSQVVSSYEQYF
-,TRBV13,-,TRBJ2-2,TGTGCCAGCCCACAGGACAGCGGGGAGCTGTTTTTT,CASPQDSGELFF
TRBD1,TRBV5-6,few,TRBJ1-1,TGTGCCAGCAGGTTTGGGACAGGGGGGTCTGAAGCTTTCTTT,CASRFGTGGSEAFF
-,TRBV5-6,few,TRBJ2-1,TGTGCCAGCAGCCACCCGAGTGAGCAGTTCTTC,CASSHPSEQFF
TRBD1,TRBV7-9,few,TRBJ1-6,TGTGCCAGCAGCTTAGCTGGACAGGACTACAATTCACCCCTCCACTTT,CASSLAGQDYNSPLHF
-,TRBV19,-,TRBJ2-2,TGTGCCAGTAGTCACGGGACTCCCGGGGAGCTGTTATTT,CASSHGTPGELLF
-,TRBV2,few,TRBJ2-7,TGTGCCAGCAGTGAAGGTCCTAGCTCCTACGAGCAGTACTTC,CASSEGPSSYEQYF
-,TRBV7-9,many,TRBJ2-5,TGTGCCAGTCAGGAGCGTGGCATCGCCCAAGAGACCCAGTACTTC,CASQERGIAQETQYF
TRBD2,TRBV20-1,few,TRBJ2-2,TGCAGTGCTAGAGGGCCTAGCGGGAGGACCGGGGAGCTGTTTTTT,CSARGPSGRTGELFF
-,TRBV12-3/TRBV12-4,-,TRBJ1-1,TGTGCCAGCAGCCACGGACCGGAGAACACTGAAGCTTTCTTT,CASSHGPENTEAFF
-,TRBV28,few,TRBJ2-7,TGTGCCAGCAGTTTACAGCGGGTGTACGAGCAGTACTTC,CASSLQRVYEQYF
TRBD1,TRBV2,few,TRBJ2-7,TGTGCCAGCAGTGAATGGGACAGGGGTAACTACGAGCAGTACTTC,CASSEWDRGNYEQYF
-,TRBV20-1,few,TRBJ2-1,TGCAGTGCTAGAGAGAGGACGGGGTACAATGAGCAGTTCTTC,CSARERTGYNEQFF
TRBD1,TRBV28,many,TRBJ1-5,TGTGCCAGCAGAGACAGGGGGTGGAACAATCAGCCCCAGCATTTT,CASRDRGWNNQPQHF
TRBD1,TRBV5-6,few,TRBJ1-4,TGTGCCAGCAGCCCCTTGCGGGACAGGGGGTTGGAAAAACTGTTTTTT,CASSPLRDRGLEKLFF
TRBD1,TRBV20-1,-,TRBJ2-3,TGCAGTGGAGACGGGACAGGGGTTATGAATACGCAGTATTTT,CSGDGTGVMNTQYF
TRBD1,TRBV28,many,TRBJ1-1,TGTGCCAGCAGTTTATTATCGGAAGGACAGGGCGAAGCTTTCTTT,CASSLLSEGQGEAFF
TRBD2,TRBV9,once,TRBJ2-7,TGTGCCAGCAGCGCCTCCACTAGCGGGAGTTTCTACGAGCAGTACTTC,CASSASTSGSFYEQYF
-,TRBV9,-,TRBJ2-3,TGTGCCAGCAGCTATGAACCCGGGACTCCAGATACGCAGTATTTT,CASSYEPGTPDTQYF
-,TRBV10-3,-,TRBJ1-1,TGTGCCATCAACATCGGACTGGGGAGCACTGAAGCTTTCTTT,CAINIGLGSTEAFF
TRBD2,TRBV15,-,TRBJ2-3,TGTGCCACCAGCCCCGAGGTAGCGGGGGGGCCCACAGATACGCAGTATTTT,CATSPEVAGGPTDTQYF
-,TRBV6-5,-,TRBJ1-5,TGTGCCAGCATAAGCTGGAGGGGCGTCCGGCCCCAGCATTTT,CASISWRGVRPQHF
-,TRBV28,many,TRBJ2-2,TGTGCCAGCAGTTTAGGCCCAGGCTGGGGCACCGGGGAGCTGTTTTTT,CASSLGPGWGTGELFF
-,TRBV7-3,-,TRBJ2-2,TGTGCCAGCAGCTTATTGGGGGGAACGAACACCGGGGAGCTGATTTTT,CASSLLGGTNTGELIF
TRBD1,TRBV29-1,few,TRBJ2-2,TGCAGCGTTCCGGGACAGGGTACCGGGGAGCTGTTTTTT,CSVPGQGTGELFF